The clone carrying this T cell receptor beta chain turned up a few times. No antigen is known for it. Primers: 60 Vbeta forward and 13 Jbeta reverse. Using immunoSEQ multiplex PCR, the repertoire was profiled, and TCRdb retains in-frame clones only, with some absent. This repertoire shows about 180,000 clones, under 80% found once; its top ten account for around 2.3%. These data belong to a study of cytomegalovirus exposure and HLA in healthy donors. Whole-study context: Sequencing of roughly 180 million T cells in an earlier analysis found 95 million to 120 million unique TCR beta sequences.

Study-wide results and limits: For TCR beta chains, V- and J-gene trimming was later linked to a missense DCLRE1C variant. The majority of TCR sequences were rare, yet some public TCRs appeared in many donors. Near-uniform donor sequencing depth was presumed by presence/absence analyses.

This CDR3 has 15 residues. V dropped 3 bases and J dropped 2; count of bases not matched to a gene: 4. The germline V gene encodes CDR1 SGHTA and CDR2 FQGNSA. The receptor's source is a human donor in good health. Material: PBMCs. V is TRBV7-2 and J is TRBJ2-7; 10 bases map to TRBD1. The DNA for the CDR3 is TGTGCCAGCAGCTTGACGGGACAGGGGCCCTACGAGCAGTACTTC. Its translation is CASSLTGQGPYEQYF. Drawing the rest from reference TRBV7-2 and TRBJ2-7, the complete variable domain is GAGVSQSPSNKVTEKGKDVELRCDPISGHTALYWYRQSLGQGLEFLIYFQGNSAPDKSGLPSDRFSAERTGGSVSTLTIQRTQQEDSAVYLCASSLTGQGPYEQYFGPGTRLTVT.